The 9 T cell receptor beta chains below all came from one sample that was sequenced in a study of liver allograft versus peripheral blood T cells. Study information: Recipients' peripheral blood T cell receptor repertoires were compared with those in transplanted livers.

TCRdb re-analysed the reads in MiXCR, keeping a single row per CDR3 protein. The data contain 13,000 or so distinct CDR3 sequences, less than 20% of them singletons. The receptors originated from a human patient who had a liver transplant. Some T cells may arise from the graft donor.

By sample fraction, this clonotype is medium-sized (0.01 to 0.1%). This sequence joins TRBV18 and TRBJ1-1; D gene uncertain. This CDR3 has 15 residues. Germline assignment: CDR1 KGHSH and CDR2 LQKENI. V lost 4 bases and J 4 bases, leaving 16 bases between the germline ends. The CDR3 nucleotides read TGTGCCAGCTCACTTGGGAAGGTTGAGGGCACTGAAGCTTTCTTT. It specifies CASSLGKVEGTEAFF. Variable domain in full (rest from reference TRBV18 and TRBJ1-1): NAGVMQNPRHLVRRRGQEARLRCSPMKGHSHVYWYRQLPEEGLKFMVYLQKENIIDESGMPKERFSAEFPKEGPSILRIQQVVRGDSAAYFCASSLGKVEGTEAFFGQGTRLTVV.

The table lists this clonotype with many counts. This chain links TRBV7-9 with TRBJ2-3, with 7 nucleotides matching TRBD1. Trimming cost V 7 bases and J 0 bases; bases outside gene matches: 7. The germline V gene has CDR1 SEHNR and CDR2 FQNEAQ (reference sequence). This CDR3 has 15 amino acids. The CDR3 loop reads CASTYRGQSTDTQYF. CDR3 sequence (DNA): TGTGCCAGCACCTACAGGGGACAGAGCACAGATACGCAGTATTTT.

This clonotype has at least ten counts. The chain combines TRBV7-2 with TRBJ1-5; a weak D match, TRBD1 (6 bases). The germline V gene has CDR1 SGHTA and CDR2 FQGNSA. The V gene lost 1 base and the J gene lost 3 bases, with 16 bases spanning the gap. This CDR3 spans 17 amino acids. CDR3 in DNA: TGTGCCAGCAGCTTAGGGGGGGCCGCGCGACCCAATCAGCCCCAGCATTTT. Encoded protein: CASSLGGAARPNQPQHF.

The chain is built from TRBV6-6 and TRBJ1-1; 11 nucleotides agree with TRBD1. The CDR3 totals 15 residues. Germline V gene sequence: CDR1 MNHNY, CDR2 SVGAGI (reference sequence). Trimming at V came to 8 bases and at J to 4 bases, leaving 9 bases not matched to a gene. The CDR3 is CASGTRDRGVTEAFF. DNA for the CDR3: TGTGCCAGCGGGACTCGGGACAGGGGGGTCACTGAAGCTTTCTTT.

This clonotype was found a few times. This chain uses TRBV18 with TRBJ2-4; 7 nucleotides align to TRBD1. Germline V gene data show CDR1 as KGHSH and CDR2 as LQKENI. This CDR3 has 14 residues. Unmatched junction bases numbered 5, after V lost 5 bases and J lost 4 bases. The CDR3 protein is CASSKGAGKNIQYF. The CDR3 DNA follows: TGTGCCAGCTCAAAGGGGGCCGGAAAAAACATTCAGTACTTC.

This clonotype was detected many times. The chain joins TRBV6-2 or TRBV6-3 to TRBJ1-2; TRBD1 is a possible D gene (5 bases). Germline V gives CDR1 MNHEY, CDR2 SVGEGT. Trimming removed 5 bases from V and 5 bases from J, with 9 bases in between. This CDR3 contains 12 residues. The CDR3 DNA follows: TGTGCCAGCAGTAGACAGAAATATGGCTACACCTTC. This sequence encodes CASSRQKYGYTF.

By share, this clonotype counts as medium-sized. The chain links TRBV29-1 to TRBJ2-2; D is perhaps TRBD1 (6 bases). This CDR3 is 16 amino acids long. Germline lookup yields CDR1 SQVTM and CDR2 ANQGSEA. The V end lost 7 bases, the J end lost 6 bases, and 24 bases lay between the germline ends. CDR3 bases: TGCAGCGCCATACACGGGACATATCCTTCCGCCGGGGAGCTGTTTTTT. Its protein product is CSAIHGTYPSAGELFF.

V usage is TRBV20-1 and J usage is TRBJ2-7, with D perhaps being TRBD1 or TRBD2 (5 bases each). Germline CDR1 is DFQATT and CDR2 is SNEGSKA (reference sequence). CDR3 length: 16 residues. Trimming pared 0 bases from V and 0 bases from J, leaving 15 bases between. The DNA of the CDR3 is TGCAGTGCTAGAGACTTAACCGGGACGGTCTCCTACGAGCAGTACTTC. Translated: CSARDLTGTVSYEQYF.

By sample fraction, this clonotype is medium-sized. The V call is TRBV27, the J call TRBJ1-2; 7 bases map to TRBD1. V lost 3 bases and J lost 7; bases outside the gene matches: 8. The germline V gene encodes CDR1 MNHEY and CDR2 SMNVEV (reference sequence). This CDR3 has 14 amino acids. The CDR3 DNA follows: TGTGCCAGCAGTTTGGACAGGACGCGGGCTGGCTACACCTTC. This gives the protein CASSLDRTRAGYTF.